This T cell receptor (beta chain) is drawn from a study of graft-versus-host responses after intestinal transplantation. Study-level information: Anti-thymocyte globulin induction was given to all recipients, followed by tacrolimus and steroids for roughly 3 years.

This clone was detected only once. What it recognizes is unknown. Findings and caveats of the study: Allograft clonal ratios (graft-versus-host to host-versus-graft) were high in patients who had graft-donor T cell macrochimerism.

Clones were sequenced by immunoSEQ multiplex PCR, and TCRdb holds only the in-frame ones, with some missing. Altogether 55,000 to 70,000 clones are present, about 90% being singletons, with the ten largest covering about 2.9%. Sequencing used PBMCs, obtained about 120 days after intestinal transplantation. The source is a human patient who received an intestinal transplant, so some T cells may come from the graft donor.

CDR3 in DNA: TGTGCCAGCAGCTTAGTCCGGGGGCGAGGCACCGGGGAGCTGTTTTTT. This encodes CASSLVRGRGTGELFF. The rearrangement uses TRBV11-2 and TRBJ2-2; D tentatively reads TRBD1 or TRBD2 (6 bases each). This CDR3 has 16 amino acids. V gave up 1 base and J gave up 4 bases, with 13 bases separating them. Germline V gives CDR1 SGHAT, CDR2 FQNNGV. Full variable domain (rest looked up from reference TRBV11-2 and TRBJ2-2): EAGVAQSPRYKIIEKRQSVAFWCNPISGHATLYWYQQILGQGPKLLIQFQNNGVVDDSQLPKDRFSAERLKGVDSTLKIQPAKLEDSAVYLCASSLVRGRGTGELFFGEGSRLTVL.